The 27 T cell receptor beta chains given below trace back to one sample, sequenced in a study of PD-L1 blockade in urothelial cancer. Only in-frame clones appear in the TCRdb table, and some are missing; sequencing was by immunoSEQ multiplex PCR. Among 45,000 to 50,000 clones, about 87% were seen once, and the ten largest hold roughly 3.9%. Material: PBMCs, obtained around atezolizumab (anti-PD-L1) treatment. The receptors were sampled from a man older than 75 with urothelial cancer.

V gene TRBV11-2 combines with J gene TRBJ1-2; D perhaps matches TRBD1 (6 bases). Between the trimmed V and J ends, which lost 5 bases and 8 bases, there was a span of 24 bases. The CDR3 runs 16 residues. Germline-derived CDR1 and CDR2 are SGHAT and FQNNGV. For the CDR3, the DNA is TGTGCCAGCAGCCACGGTCCTACAGGGATAACGGACGGCTACACCTTC. Translated, it gives CASSHGPTGITDGYTF.

The chain carries TRBV2 and TRBJ1-2; a weak D match, TRBD1 (6 bases). The CDR3 sequence is 13 residues long. The germline gives CDR1 SNHLY, CDR2 FYNNEI. V was trimmed by 7 bases and J by 8 bases, leaving 17 bases between them. The DNA for the CDR3 is TGTGCCAGCACCCGAGACAGGCGTGGAGGCTACACCTTC. Its translation: CASTRDRRGGYTF.

The J gene is TRBJ2-5, the V gene TRBV28; 7 nucleotides line up with TRBD1. This CDR3 is 12 amino acids long. J gave up 4 bases and V 7 bases, and 3 bases lay outside the gene matches. Germline lookup yields CDR1 MDHEN and CDR2 SYDVKM. The CDR3, as DNA: TGTGCCAGCACGACAGGGTCAGAGACCCAGTACTTC. It codes for CASTTGSETQYF.

This chain uses TRBV5-3 with TRBJ2-7, with 7 nucleotides matching TRBD1. TRBV5-3 is marked as an open reading frame, function uncertain. CDR3 size: 16 residues. The ends lost 2 bases at V and 6 bases at J; junction bases unmatched: 14. CDR3 sequence (DNA): TGTGCCAGAAGCTTAAAGAGGGGTCAGGGGGTTTTCGAGCAGTACTTC. Translated, it gives CARSLKRGQGVFEQYF.

CDR3 loop: CASLADSYEQYF. For the CDR3, the DNA is TGTGCCAGTCTGGCAGACTCCTACGAGCAGTACTTC. The V call is TRBV11-2, the J call TRBJ2-7, with D unclear. With 9 bases removed from V and 0 bases from J, the gap between germline ends came to 9 bases. Per the germline V gene, CDR1 is SGHAT and CDR2 is FQNNGV. This CDR3 contains 12 residues.

J is TRBJ1-2 and V is TRBV2; the D gene is possibly TRBD1 (6 bases). The V end lost 7 bases, the J end lost 4 bases, and 22 bases lay between the germline ends. Per the germline V gene, CDR1 is SNHLY and CDR2 is FYNNEI. The CDR3 length is 16 residues. This CDR3 is CASIRGAGGGGYGYTF. The CDR3 region has the DNA TGTGCCAGCATTAGGGGTGCGGGAGGGGGAGGCTATGGCTACACCTTC.

This clone was seen only a few times. This chain links TRBV6-5 with TRBJ2-3; TRBD2 agrees at 8 bases. This CDR3 region has 15 residues. CDR1 is MNHEY, CDR2 SVGAGI, per germline. V gave up 2 bases and J gave up 4 bases; unmatched junction bases: 5. The DNA of the CDR3 is TGTGCCAGCAGTTACAGAGGAGCGGGAGCAGATACGCAGTATTTT. This sequence encodes CASSYRGAGADTQYF.

J is TRBJ2-7 and V is TRBV5-1; 7 positions agree with TRBD2. Germline assignment: CDR1 SGHRS and CDR2 YFSETQ. This CDR3 contains 15 residues. With V trimmed by 3 bases and J by 4 bases, 10 bases remained unmatched. The chain's CDR3 is CASSSGGSGMYEQYF. CDR3 in DNA: TGCGCCAGCAGCTCGGGGGGAAGCGGGATGTACGAGCAGTACTTC.

The chain links TRBV10-2 to TRBJ2-5, with 9 nucleotides matching TRBD1. The trim removed 7 bases at V and 5 bases at J, leaving 8 bases unmatched. This CDR3 has 14 amino acids. Germline-derived CDR1 and CDR2 are WSHSY and SAAADI. Here the CDR3 DNA reads TGCGCCAGCACTTCGACAGGGGGGAGTGAGACCCAGTACTTC. Translation: CASTSTGGSETQYF.

V and J are TRBV4-1 and TRBJ1-2; the D is unclear. CDR3 length: 15 amino acids. The V gene's germline CDR1 is MGHRA and CDR2 YSYEKL. Trimming removed 1 base at V and 5 bases at J, with 14 bases between. CDR3 DNA sequence: TGCGCCAGCAGCCAAGCCTCGGGAACGGGGTATGGCTACACCTTC. Its translation: CASSQASGTGYGYTF.

The V call is TRBV10-2, the J call TRBJ1-1; TRBD1 agrees at 9 bases. V shed 4 bases and J 5 bases; nucleotides not matched to a gene: 5. Germline V gene data show CDR1 as WSHSY and CDR2 as SAAADI. The CDR3 length is 14 residues. The CDR3 loop reads CASSALGQGTEAFF. The CDR3 nucleotides are TGCGCCAGCAGTGCTTTAGGACAGGGGACTGAAGCTTTCTTT.

This chain links TRBV7-2 with TRBJ2-3; the match to TRBD1 covers 9 bases. In germline, CDR1 is SGHTA, CDR2 FQGNSA. After removal of 5 bases from V and 5 bases from J, the junction contained 2 bases not matched to a gene. CDR3 size: 13 residues. The CDR3 region is CASSTGGGDTQYF. CDR3 sequence (DNA): TGTGCCAGCAGCACAGGGGGCGGAGATACGCAGTATTTT. Drawing the rest from reference TRBV7-2 and TRBJ2-3, the complete variable domain is GAGVSQSPSNKVTEKGKDVELRCDPISGHTALYWYRQSLGQGLEFLIYFQGNSAPDKSGLPSDRFSAERTGGSVSTLTIQRTQQEDSAVYLCASSTGGGDTQYFGPGTRLTVL.

The chain joins TRBV10-3 to TRBJ2-7, with a possible D match to TRBD2 (7 bases). Germline V gene sequence: CDR1 ENHRY, CDR2 SYGVKD. V lost 6 bases, J lost 2 bases, and 11 bases lay in between. The CDR3 length is 13 residues. The chain's CDR3 is CAIRGGGPYEQYF. CDR3 coding DNA: TGTGCCATCAGAGGGGGGGGCCCCTACGAGCAGTACTTC.

The chain is built from TRBV19 and TRBJ1-1; D is undetermined. The germline V gene encodes CDR1 LNHDA and CDR2 SQIVND (reference sequence). V lost 4 bases and J 0 bases, leaving 9 bases between the germline ends. CDR3 length equals 14 residues. This CDR3 is CASSRPGMNTEAFF. In DNA, the CDR3 is TGTGCCAGTAGTAGGCCGGGAATGAACACTGAAGCTTTCTTT.

V and J are TRBV30 and TRBJ2-7; the match to TRBD1 covers 9 bases. V shed 3 bases, J shed 4 bases, and the junction held 7 bases outside the gene matches. This CDR3 is built from 14 residues. Germline V gene lookup returns CDR1 GTSNPN and CDR2 SVGIG (reference sequence). CDR3 loop: CAWRAAGQGYEQYF. CDR3 DNA: TGTGCCTGGAGAGCGGCGGGACAGGGATACGAGCAGTACTTC.

The chain employs TRBV5-8 and TRBJ2-2, with 7 bases aligning to TRBD1. The ends lost 4 bases at V and 1 base at J; junction bases unmatched: 4. Germline assignment: CDR1 SGHTS and CDR2 YDEGEE. This CDR3 is 15 amino acids long. This CDR3 is CASSPTGMNTGELFF. CDR3 coding DNA: TGTGCCAGCAGCCCGACAGGGATGAACACCGGGGAGCTGTTTTTT. Supplemented by reference TRBV5-8 and TRBJ2-2, the full variable domain reads EAGVTQSPTHLIKTRGQQATLRCSPISGHTSVYWYQQALGLGLQFLLWYDEGEERNRGNFPPRFSGRQFPNYSSELNVNALELEDSALYLCASSPTGMNTGELFFGEGSRLTVL.

This chain links TRBV7-9 with TRBJ2-6; D is perhaps TRBD1 (5 bases). V lost 5 bases and J lost 2, with 19 bases in between. The V gene's germline CDR1 is SEHNR and CDR2 FQNEAQ (reference sequence). The CDR3 is made up of 18 amino acids. As DNA, the CDR3 is TGTGCCAGCAGCCCCCCTCTGAGATGGGGCCCTGGGGCCAACGTCCTGACTTTC. Translation: CASSPPLRWGPGANVLTF.

The chain employs TRBV6-5 and TRBJ2-7; no clear D. CDR1 is MNHEY and CDR2 is SVGAGI in the germline V gene. Trimming pared 2 bases from V and 0 bases from J, leaving 8 bases between. CDR3 length equals 14 residues. The CDR3 DNA sequence: TGTGCCAGCAGTTACGGCGGCTACTCCTACGAGCAGTACTTC. Its translation is CASSYGGYSYEQYF.

This chain joins TRBV7-8 and TRBJ1-3; D is ambiguous. The V end was cut by 1 base, the J end by 0 bases, with 7 bases between. This CDR3 contains 15 residues. Germline V gene data show CDR1 as SGHVS and CDR2 as FQNEAQ. The CDR3 spells CASSLERSSGNTIYF. Here the CDR3 DNA reads TGTGCCAGCAGCTTAGAGCGGAGCTCTGGAAACACCATATATTTT.

The chain carries TRBV6-6 and TRBJ2-3; 8 nucleotides match TRBD2. The CDR3 covers 15 residues. The germline V gene encodes CDR1 MNHNY and CDR2 SVGAGI (reference sequence). After removal of 3 bases from V and 6 bases from J, the junction contained 8 bases not matched to a gene. CDR3 coding DNA: TGTGCCAGCAGTTATACGGCTAGCGGGTTGGATACGCAGTATTTT. Its protein product is CASSYTASGLDTQYF.

The gene calls are TRBV11-2 and TRBJ1-4; no reliable D call. Germline loops: CDR1 SGHAT, CDR2 FQNNGV. This CDR3 comprises 14 residues. V lost 2 bases to trimming and J lost 7 bases, with 11 bases between them. The CDR3 nucleotides read TGTGCCAGCAGCTTAAGGCAGGAATCTGAAAAACTGTTTTTT. Amino acids: CASSLRQESEKLFF.

V gene TRBV18 combines with J gene TRBJ2-2; D may be TRBD1 (6 bases). V was clipped by 3 bases and J by 0 bases, with 8 bases between them. Germline values: CDR1 KGHSH, CDR2 LQKENI. This CDR3 contains 15 residues. CDR3 bases: TGTGCCAGCTCACCCCAGGGGCCGAACACCGGGGAGCTGTTTTTT. This sequence encodes CASSPQGPNTGELFF.

CDR3 in amino acids: CAWSVWGASGRASDTQYF. For the CDR3, the DNA is TGTGCCTGGAGTGTATGGGGGGCTAGCGGGAGGGCCTCAGATACGCAGTATTTT. The chain uses TRBV30 and TRBJ2-3, with 12 positions matching TRBD2. CDR1 and CDR2 (germline): GTSNPN, SVGIG (reference sequence). The CDR3 totals 18 residues. J lost 4 bases, V lost 0 bases, and 11 bases had no gene match.

The chain recombines TRBV19 with TRBJ2-7; 11 bases agree with TRBD2. The germline gives CDR1 LNHDA, CDR2 SQIVND (reference sequence). V lost 7 bases and J lost 2; bases outside the gene matches: 7. The CDR3 runs 15 residues. CDR3 sequence (DNA): TGTGCCAGTATGGGAACTAGCGGGGGAACCTACGAGCAGTACTTC. This translates into CASMGTSGGTYEQYF. The full variable domain, its missing parts supplied by reference TRBV19 and TRBJ2-7, is DGGITQSPKYLFRKEGQNVTLSCEQNLNHDAMYWYRQDPGQGLRLIYYSQIVNDFQKGDIAEGYSVSREKKESFPLTVTSAQKNPTAFYLCASMGTSGGTYEQYFGPGTRLTVT.

The chain uses TRBV5-1 and TRBJ2-1; D remains unclear. V shed 7 bases and J shed 7 bases, with 9 bases lying between them. Per germline, CDR1 SGHRS and CDR2 YFSETQ. This CDR3 is built from 11 residues. Here the CDR3 DNA reads TGCGCCAGCGGCGGCCTGAATGAGCAGTTCTTC. This gives the protein CASGGLNEQFF.

This chain links TRBV4-2 with TRBJ2-1; D not resolved. Trimming stripped 5 bases from V and 0 bases from J, with 11 bases between. The CDR3 sequence is 15 residues long. Germline assignment: CDR1 LGHNA and CDR2 YNFKEQ. The CDR3 DNA follows: TGTGCCAGCAGCTCTGCGGAAAGCTCCTACAATGAGCAGTTCTTC. It codes for CASSSAESSYNEQFF.

The V and J genes are TRBV30 and TRBJ2-7; D call uncertain. The V gene lost 0 bases and the J gene lost 5 bases, with 11 bases spanning the gap. The CDR3 extends over 13 amino acids. CDR1 is GTSNPN, CDR2 SVGIG, per germline (reference sequence). The CDR3 nucleotides read TGTGCCTGGAGTGTAAAAGCTAGGAACGAGCAGTACTTC. It yields the protein CAWSVKARNEQYF.